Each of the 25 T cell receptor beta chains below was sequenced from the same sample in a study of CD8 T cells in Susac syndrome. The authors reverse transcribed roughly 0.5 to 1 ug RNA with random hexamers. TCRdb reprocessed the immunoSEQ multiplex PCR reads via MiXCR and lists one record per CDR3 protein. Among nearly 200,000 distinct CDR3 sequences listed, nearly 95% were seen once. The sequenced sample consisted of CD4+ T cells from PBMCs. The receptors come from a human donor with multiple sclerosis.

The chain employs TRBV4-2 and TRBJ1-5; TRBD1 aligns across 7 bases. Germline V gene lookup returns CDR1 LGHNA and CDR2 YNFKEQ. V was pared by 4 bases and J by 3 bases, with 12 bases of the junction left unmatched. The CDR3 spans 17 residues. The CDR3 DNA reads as TGTGCCAGCAGCCCACAGGGGTATGGGTCTGACAATCAGCCCCAGCATTTT. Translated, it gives CASSPQGYGSDNQPQHF.

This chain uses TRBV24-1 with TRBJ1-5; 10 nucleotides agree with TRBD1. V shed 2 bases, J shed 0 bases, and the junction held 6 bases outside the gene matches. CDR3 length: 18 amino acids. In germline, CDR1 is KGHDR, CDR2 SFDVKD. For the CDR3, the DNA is TGTGCCACCAGTGATTCCCGGGACAGGGGCCATAGCAATCAGCCCCAGCATTTT. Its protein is CATSDSRDRGHSNQPQHF.

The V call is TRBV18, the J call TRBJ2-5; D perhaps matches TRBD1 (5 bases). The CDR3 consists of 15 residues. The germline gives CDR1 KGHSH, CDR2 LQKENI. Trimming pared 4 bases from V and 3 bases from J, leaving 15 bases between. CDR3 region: CASSLYTGVEETQYF. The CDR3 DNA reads TGTGCCAGCTCACTTTATACAGGAGTAGAAGAGACCCAGTACTTC.

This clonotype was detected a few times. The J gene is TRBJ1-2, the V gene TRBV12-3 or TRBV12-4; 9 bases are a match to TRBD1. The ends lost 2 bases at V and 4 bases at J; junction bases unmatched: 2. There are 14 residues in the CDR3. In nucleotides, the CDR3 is TGTGCCAGCAGTTTAAGGGACAGGGTCTATGGCTACACCTTC. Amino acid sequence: CASSLRDRVYGYTF.

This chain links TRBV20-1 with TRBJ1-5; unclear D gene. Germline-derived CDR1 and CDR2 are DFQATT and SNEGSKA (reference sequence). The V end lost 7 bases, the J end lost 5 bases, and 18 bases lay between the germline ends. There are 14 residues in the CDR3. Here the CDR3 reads CSGRVSRADQPQHF. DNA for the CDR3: TGCAGTGGAAGGGTCTCGAGGGCTGATCAGCCCCAGCATTTT.

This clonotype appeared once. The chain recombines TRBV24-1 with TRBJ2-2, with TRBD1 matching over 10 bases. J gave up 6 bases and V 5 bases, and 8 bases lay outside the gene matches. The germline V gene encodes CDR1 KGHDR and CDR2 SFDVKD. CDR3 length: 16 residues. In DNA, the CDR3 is TGTGCCACCAGTGGGAAGGGACAGGGGATGGCCGGGGAGCTGTTTTTT. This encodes CATSGKGQGMAGELFF.

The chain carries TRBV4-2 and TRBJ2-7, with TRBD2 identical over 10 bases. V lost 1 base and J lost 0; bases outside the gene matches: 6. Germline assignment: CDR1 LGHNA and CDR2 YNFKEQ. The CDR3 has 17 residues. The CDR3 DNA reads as TGTGCCAGCAGCCAAGGTACTAGCGGGACCAGCTCCTACGAGCAGTACTTC. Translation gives CASSQGTSGTSSYEQYF.

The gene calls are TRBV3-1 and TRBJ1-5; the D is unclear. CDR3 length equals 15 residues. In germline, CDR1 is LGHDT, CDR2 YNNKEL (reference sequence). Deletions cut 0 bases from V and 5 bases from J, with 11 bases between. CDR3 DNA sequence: TGTGCCAGCAGCCAAGAAGCTGCCTGGGATCAGCCCCAGCATTTT. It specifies CASSQEAAWDQPQHF.

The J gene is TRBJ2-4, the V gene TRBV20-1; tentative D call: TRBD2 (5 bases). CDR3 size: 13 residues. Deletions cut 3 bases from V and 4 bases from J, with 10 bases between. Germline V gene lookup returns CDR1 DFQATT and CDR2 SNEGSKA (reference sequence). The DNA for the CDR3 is TGCAGTGCTAGTCACCGGGGAAAAAACATTCAGTACTTC. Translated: CSASHRGKNIQYF.

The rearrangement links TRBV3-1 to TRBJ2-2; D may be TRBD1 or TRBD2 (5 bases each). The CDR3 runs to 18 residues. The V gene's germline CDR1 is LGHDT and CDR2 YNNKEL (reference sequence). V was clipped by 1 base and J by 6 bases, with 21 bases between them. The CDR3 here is CASSQAGRASPEAGELFF. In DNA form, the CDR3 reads TGTGCCAGCAGCCAAGCAGGGCGCGCGTCGCCGGAGGCCGGGGAGCTGTTTTTT.

CDR3 residues: CSARDPKDGYTF. CDR3 nucleotide sequence: TGCAGTGCTAGAGACCCCAAGGATGGCTACACCTTC. The rearrangement uses TRBV20-1 and TRBJ1-2; D gene ambiguous. CDR3 length equals 12 residues. Germline CDR1 reads DFQATT; CDR2 reads SNEGSKA (reference sequence). Trimming stripped 0 bases from V and 6 bases from J, with 8 bases between.

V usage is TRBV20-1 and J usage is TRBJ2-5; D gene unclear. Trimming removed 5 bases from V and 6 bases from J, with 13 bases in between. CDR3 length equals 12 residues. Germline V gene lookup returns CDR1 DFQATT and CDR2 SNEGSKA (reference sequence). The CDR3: CSALTLGKTQYF. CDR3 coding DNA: TGCAGTGCTCTAACATTGGGGAAGACCCAGTACTTC.

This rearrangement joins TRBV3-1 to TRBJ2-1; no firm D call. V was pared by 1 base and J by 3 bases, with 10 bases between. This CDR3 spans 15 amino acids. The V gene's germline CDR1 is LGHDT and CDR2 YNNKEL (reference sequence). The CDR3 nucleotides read TGTGCCAGCAGCCAAGCCACCTGGGTCTACAATGAGCAGTTCTTC. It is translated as CASSQATWVYNEQFF.

CDR3 bases: TGTGCCAGCAGCGTAGAGGGCCAGGGTCGAACCAACGTCCTGACTTTC. This encodes CASSVEGQGRTNVLTF. The rearrangement joins TRBV9 to TRBJ2-6; D is possibly TRBD1 (5 bases). The germline V and J ends were trimmed by 0 bases and 8 bases, with 15 bases remaining between them. The CDR3 runs 16 residues. The germline CDR1 and CDR2 sequences are SGDLS and YYNGEE.

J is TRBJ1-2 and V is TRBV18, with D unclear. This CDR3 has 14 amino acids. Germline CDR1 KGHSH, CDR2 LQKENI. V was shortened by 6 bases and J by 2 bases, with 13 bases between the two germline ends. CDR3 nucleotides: TGTGCCAGCTCGCCTCCCGCACACAACTATGGCTACACCTTC. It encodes CASSPPAHNYGYTF. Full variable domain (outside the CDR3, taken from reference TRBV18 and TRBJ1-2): NAGVMQNPRHLVRRRGQEARLRCSPMKGHSHVYWYRQLPEEGLKFMVYLQKENIIDESGMPKERFSAEFPKEGPSILRIQQVVRGDSAAYFCASSPPAHNYGYTFGSGTRLTVV.

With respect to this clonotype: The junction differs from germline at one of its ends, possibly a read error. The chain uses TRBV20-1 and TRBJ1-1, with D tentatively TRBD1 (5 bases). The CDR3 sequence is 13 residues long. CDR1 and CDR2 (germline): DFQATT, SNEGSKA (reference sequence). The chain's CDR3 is CSARDRGNTEDFF. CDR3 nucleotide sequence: TGCAGTGCTAGAGATCGGGGGAACACTGAAGATTTCTTT.

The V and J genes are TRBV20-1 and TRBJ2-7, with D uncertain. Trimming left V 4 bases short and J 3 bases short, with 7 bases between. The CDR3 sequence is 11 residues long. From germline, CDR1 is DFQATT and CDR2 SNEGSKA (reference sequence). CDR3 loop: CSAIRNYEQYF. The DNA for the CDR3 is TGCAGTGCTATCAGGAACTACGAGCAGTACTTC.

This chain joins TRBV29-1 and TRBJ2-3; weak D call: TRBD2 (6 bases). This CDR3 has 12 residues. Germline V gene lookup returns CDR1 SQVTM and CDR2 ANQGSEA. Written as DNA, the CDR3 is TGCAGTACCCGCCGCGGGGACCCTACGCAGTATTTT. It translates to CSTRRGDPTQYF.

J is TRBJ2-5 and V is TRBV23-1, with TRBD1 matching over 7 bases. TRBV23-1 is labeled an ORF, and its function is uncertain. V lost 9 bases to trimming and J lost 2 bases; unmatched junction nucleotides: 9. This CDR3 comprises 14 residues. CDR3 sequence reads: CARPDRVIQETQYF. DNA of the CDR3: TGCGCCAGGCCCGACAGGGTGATACAAGAGACCCAGTACTTC.

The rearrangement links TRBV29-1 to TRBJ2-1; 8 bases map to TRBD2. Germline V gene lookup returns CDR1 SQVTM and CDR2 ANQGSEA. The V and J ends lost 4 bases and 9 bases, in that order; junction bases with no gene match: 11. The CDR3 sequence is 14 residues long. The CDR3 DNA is TGCAGCGTTGTCTCCCGGACTAGCCTGACTGAGCAGTTCTTC. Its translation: CSVVSRTSLTEQFF.

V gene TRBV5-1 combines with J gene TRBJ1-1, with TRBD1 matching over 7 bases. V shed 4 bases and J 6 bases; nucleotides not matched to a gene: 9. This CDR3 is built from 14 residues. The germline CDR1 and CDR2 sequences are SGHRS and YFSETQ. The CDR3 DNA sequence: TGCGCCAGCAGCCCCAGGGGGGGCTCCCCTGAAGCTTTCTTT. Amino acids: CASSPRGGSPEAFF. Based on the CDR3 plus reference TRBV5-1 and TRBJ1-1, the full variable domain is KAGVTQTPRYLIKTRGQQVTLSCSPISGHRSVSWYQQTPGQGLQFLFEYFSETQRNKGNFPGRFSGRQFSNSRSEMNVSTLELGDSALYLCASSPRGGSPEAFFGQGTRLTVV.

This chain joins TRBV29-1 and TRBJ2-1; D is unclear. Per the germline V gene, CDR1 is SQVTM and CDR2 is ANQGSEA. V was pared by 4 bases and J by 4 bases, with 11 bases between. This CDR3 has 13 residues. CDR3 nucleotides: TGCAGCGTTGGTATGCTTACTTACAATGAGCAGTTCTTC. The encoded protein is CSVGMLTYNEQFF.

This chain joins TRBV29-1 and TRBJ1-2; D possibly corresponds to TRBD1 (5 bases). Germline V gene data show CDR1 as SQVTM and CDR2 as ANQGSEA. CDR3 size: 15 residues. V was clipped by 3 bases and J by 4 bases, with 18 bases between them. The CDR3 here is CSVDGVGGMGYGYTF. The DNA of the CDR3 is TGCAGCGTTGATGGGGTTGGGGGAATGGGCTATGGCTACACCTTC.

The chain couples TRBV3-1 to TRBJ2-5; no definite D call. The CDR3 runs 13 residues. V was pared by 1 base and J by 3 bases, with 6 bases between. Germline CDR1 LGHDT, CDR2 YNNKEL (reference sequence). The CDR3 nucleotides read TGTGCCAGCAGCCAAGGGTCAAAAGAGACCCAGTACTTC. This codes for CASSQGSKETQYF.

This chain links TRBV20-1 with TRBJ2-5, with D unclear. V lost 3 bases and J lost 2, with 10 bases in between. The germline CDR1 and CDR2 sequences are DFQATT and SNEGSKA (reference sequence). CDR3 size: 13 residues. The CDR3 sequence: CSASRTAQETQYF. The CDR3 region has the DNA TGCAGTGCTAGCCGGACGGCACAAGAGACCCAGTACTTC.